One sample yielded the 31 T cell receptor beta chains listed below, sequenced in a study of CD8+ T cells in alopecia areata. TCR sequencing used cDNA made by reverse transcription of extracted RNA. This table comes from immunoSEQ multiplex PCR, and its TCRdb copy is limited to in-frame clones, with some not included. This table has 160,000 or so clones, less than 70% appearing once. Treatment described: oral pan-JAK inhibitor, 5-10 mg twice daily. Here the sequenced sample was CD4+ T cells sorted from blood, taken at week 4, from a patient treated with tofacitinib. Every receptor here comes from a human donor with alopecia areata.

The rearrangement joins TRBV6-5 to TRBJ2-2; 8 nucleotides match TRBD1. The ends lost 4 bases at V and 7 bases at J; junction bases unmatched: 5. The CDR3 has 14 amino acids. The germline V gene encodes CDR1 MNHEY and CDR2 SVGAGI. The CDR3 region is CASSFAGGLGELFF. In DNA form, the CDR3 reads TGTGCCAGCAGTTTTGCAGGGGGCCTCGGGGAGCTGTTTTTT.

The chain is built from TRBV30 and TRBJ1-4, with 8 nucleotides matching TRBD1. The CDR3 loop spans 14 amino acids. V lost 0 bases to trimming and J lost 8 bases; unmatched junction nucleotides: 5. Looked up from germline, CDR1 is GTSNPN and CDR2 is SVGIG (reference sequence). The CDR3 region is CAWSVGRGREKLFF. CDR3 DNA sequence: TGTGCCTGGAGTGTAGGCAGGGGGCGAGAAAAACTGTTTTTT.

The chain is built from TRBV13 and TRBJ2-7, with D hard to call. This CDR3 is built from 15 residues. The V and J ends lost 0 bases and 2 bases respectively, with 11 bases between them. Germline CDR1 is PRHDT and CDR2 is FYEKMQ (reference sequence). This CDR3 is CASSLGGAHTYEQYF. DNA for the CDR3: TGTGCCAGCAGCTTAGGCGGCGCTCACACCTACGAGCAGTACTTC.

The rearrangement joins TRBV27 to TRBJ1-4; D unclear. Germline V gives CDR1 MNHEY, CDR2 SMNVEV (reference sequence). Trimming took off 3 bases at V and 8 bases at J, with 10 bases between the two ends. The CDR3 extends over 13 amino acids. CDR3 protein: CASSFIFREKLFF. The CDR3 nucleotides read TGTGCCAGCAGTTTTATTTTCCGGGAAAAACTGTTTTTT.

The J gene is TRBJ2-7, the V gene TRBV2; D call uncertain. The germline V and J ends were trimmed by 8 bases and 3 bases, with 14 bases remaining between them. CDR1 SNHLY and CDR2 FYNNEI come from the germline V gene. The CDR3 runs to 13 residues. CDR3 sequence (DNA): TGTGCCAGCTACTGGAAACACATCTACGAGCAGTACTTC. It specifies CASYWKHIYEQYF.

The chain joins TRBV7-2 to TRBJ1-5; D gene unclear. With 5 bases removed from V and 2 bases from J, the gap between germline ends came to 10 bases. This CDR3 comprises 14 residues. Germline-derived CDR1 and CDR2 are SGHTA and FQGNSA. The CDR3 DNA follows: TGTGCCAGCAGCCCTCTGTGGGGCAATCAGCCCCAGCATTTT. Translated: CASSPLWGNQPQHF. The full variable domain, in which reference TRBV7-2 and TRBJ1-5 provide the parts outside the CDR3, is GAGVSQSPSNKVTEKGKDVELRCDPISGHTALYWYRQSLGQGLEFLIYFQGNSAPDKSGLPSDRFSAERTGGSVSTLTIQRTQQEDSAVYLCASSPLWGNQPQHFGDGTRLSIL.

This clone was counted a few times. The CDR3 sequence is CASSRQGSNSPLHF. The CDR3 nucleotides read TGTGCCAGCTCGCGACAGGGGAGTAATTCACCCCTCCACTTT. The chain uses TRBV18 and TRBJ1-6; 8 positions agree with TRBD1. CDR1 is KGHSH and CDR2 is LQKENI in the germline V gene. The CDR3 covers 14 residues. V trimming: 6 bases; J trimming: 6 bases; junction bases outside the gene matches: 4. Supplemented by reference TRBV18 and TRBJ1-6, the full variable domain reads NAGVMQNPRHLVRRRGQEARLRCSPMKGHSHVYWYRQLPEEGLKFMVYLQKENIIDESGMPKERFSAEFPKEGPSILRIQQVVRGDSAAYFCASSRQGSNSPLHFGNGTRLTVT.

The chain carries TRBV27 and TRBJ1-1, with D uncertain. The V and J ends lost 6 bases and 2 bases respectively, with 13 bases between them. Germline assignment: CDR1 MNHEY and CDR2 SMNVEV (reference sequence). This CDR3 has 14 residues. CDR3 in DNA: TGTGCCAGCAGGACGTCACTAGGAAACACTGAAGCTTTCTTT. It is translated as CASRTSLGNTEAFF.

This clone came up once. The chain uses TRBV30 and TRBJ1-5; D remains unclear. CDR1 and CDR2 (germline): GTSNPN, SVGIG (reference sequence). The CDR3 extends over 13 amino acids. V lost 3 bases and J 7 bases, leaving 13 bases between the germline ends. The CDR3 DNA reads TGTGCCTGGAGCGGTGGTAATTTGCAGCCCCAGCATTTT. This translates into CAWSGGNLQPQHF.

The genes are TRBV6-5 and TRBJ2-7; the D gene is possibly TRBD2 (6 bases). Germline V gene data show CDR1 as MNHEY and CDR2 as SVGAGI. Trimming shortened V by 2 bases and J by 3 bases, and 11 bases separated the two germline ends. This CDR3 is 14 amino acids long. Here the CDR3 reads CASSYRQGGYEQYF. The DNA for the CDR3 is TGTGCCAGCAGTTACAGGCAGGGAGGCTACGAGCAGTACTTC.

The chain joins TRBV6-6 to TRBJ2-7; the D is unclear. Trimming took 5 bases from V and 4 from J, leaving 9 bases between them. The CDR3 loop spans 12 amino acids. Looked up from germline, CDR1 is MNHNY and CDR2 is SVGAGI (reference sequence). CDR3: CASSPDAYEQYF. The CDR3 DNA reads as TGTGCCAGCAGTCCCGACGCGTACGAGCAGTACTTC.

The V gene is TRBV25-1, the J gene TRBJ1-2; D gene unclear. Germline V gene data show CDR1 as MGHDK and CDR2 as SYGVNS. V was cut by 3 bases and J by 8 bases, with 19 bases left in between. The CDR3 consists of 15 residues. The DNA for the CDR3 is TGTGCCAGCAGTGACAATATTGTGGGGTCTAGGGGCTACACCTTC. It encodes CASSDNIVGSRGYTF.

The chain uses TRBV4-2 and TRBJ1-4; TRBD1 is a possible D gene (6 bases). Germline V gene sequence: CDR1 LGHNA, CDR2 YNFKEQ. The CDR3 sequence is 14 residues long. Trimming took 2 bases from V and 7 from J, leaving 11 bases between them. In DNA form, the CDR3 reads TGTGCCAGCAGCCAACGAGGGGGTTCTGAAAAACTGTTTTTT. The encoded protein is CASSQRGGSEKLFF.

The V call is TRBV15, the J call TRBJ1-5, with unresolved D. Trimming took 1 base from V and 6 from J, leaving 4 bases between them. CDR3 length equals 12 residues. Germline values: CDR1 LNHNV, CDR2 YYDKDF (reference sequence). This chain's CDR3 is CATSRVGQPQHF. In nucleotides, the CDR3 is TGTGCCACCAGCAGAGTCGGTCAGCCCCAGCATTTT.

The gene calls are TRBV29-1 and TRBJ2-2; either TRBD1 or TRBD2 may supply D (5 bases each). V lost 5 bases, J lost 6 bases, and 10 bases lay in between. CDR1 and CDR2 (germline): SQVTM, ANQGSEA. The CDR3 spans 12 residues. CDR3 protein: CSVHRGPGELFF. The CDR3 DNA reads TGCAGCGTTCACCGGGGCCCCGGGGAGCTGTTTTTT.

V and J are TRBV30 and TRBJ1-1; 7 bases match TRBD1. The CDR3 is made up of 11 amino acids. The J segment lost 10 bases and the V segment lost 8 bases, leaving 10 bases of the junction unmatched. Germline V CDR1 and CDR2: GTSNPN, SVGIG (reference sequence). CDR3 DNA: TGTGCCACCGCCCGAACAGGGGCAGCTTTCTTT. This encodes CATARTGAAFF.

This clone was picked up a small number of times. This sample includes further DNA sequences coding for the same CDR3. CDR3 region: CSVGRGEETQYF. CDR3 bases: TGCAGCGTTGGACGGGGTGAAGAGACCCAGTACTTC. J is TRBJ2-5 and V is TRBV29-1, with D perhaps matching TRBD2 (5 bases). The CDR3 totals 12 residues. Germline V lookup: CDR1 SQVTM, CDR2 ANQGSEA. Between the trimmed V and J ends, which lost 4 bases and 3 bases, there was a span of 9 bases.

The chain's CDR3 is CATSIRGDEQYF. The CDR3 DNA reads as TGTGCCACCAGCATAAGGGGTGACGAGCAGTACTTC. This chain joins TRBV15 and TRBJ2-7, with D possibly matching TRBD1 (5 bases). The germline gives CDR1 LNHNV, CDR2 YYDKDF (reference sequence). V lost 4 bases and J lost 5, with 9 bases in between. The CDR3 totals 12 residues. The variable domain in full, with the rest retrieved from reference TRBV15 and TRBJ2-7, is DAMVIQNPRYQVTQFGKPVTLSCSQTLNHNVMYWYQQKSSQAPKLLFHYYDKDFNNEADTPDNFQSRRPNTSFCFLDIRSPGLGDTAMYLCATSIRGDEQYFGPGTRLTVT.

The chain recombines TRBV6-6 with TRBJ2-7; D tentatively reads TRBD1 or TRBD2 (5 bases each). V gave up 5 bases and J gave up 6 bases, with 14 bases separating them. CDR1 and CDR2 (germline): MNHNY, SVGAGI (reference sequence). The CDR3 consists of 13 residues. In DNA, the CDR3 is TGTGCCAGCAGTAGGGACCTGCAAAGCGAGCAGTACTTC. Translation gives CASSRDLQSEQYF.

This chain's CDR3 is CASSHRQGPYNEQFF. For the CDR3, the DNA is TGTGCCAGCAGCCACCGACAGGGGCCATACAATGAGCAGTTCTTC. The V gene is TRBV7-8, the J gene TRBJ2-1; 8 nucleotides line up with TRBD1. V lost 5 bases, J lost 4 bases, and 7 bases stayed unmatched. Germline V gives CDR1 SGHVS, CDR2 FQNEAQ. The CDR3 is made up of 15 amino acids.

This clone was detected once. The V and J genes are TRBV6-6 and TRBJ1-2; TRBD1 matches at 8 bases. The CDR3 runs 14 residues. Germline V CDR1 and CDR2: MNHNY, SVGAGI (reference sequence). The V and J ends lost 6 bases and 5 bases, in that order; junction bases with no gene match: 8. The DNA for the CDR3 is TGTGCCAGCAGAACAGGGGGAGTATTGTATGGCTACACCTTC. Translation: CASRTGGVLYGYTF.

This clone showed up just a few times. The CDR3 sequence: CASKPGQGFYEQYF. The CDR3 region has the DNA TGTGCCAGCAAGCCGGGACAGGGGTTCTACGAGCAGTACTTC. V and J are TRBV6-1 and TRBJ2-7, with TRBD1 identical over 10 bases. The V gene's germline CDR1 is MNHNS and CDR2 SASEGT. V dropped 7 bases and J dropped 3; count of bases not matched to a gene: 6. CDR3 length: 14 residues.

This clone is medium-sized. This chain uses TRBV2 with TRBJ2-5; D not certain. Germline CDR1 reads SNHLY; CDR2 reads FYNNEI. Trimming pared 7 bases from V and 3 bases from J, leaving 12 bases between. The CDR3 is 13 amino acids. CDR3 loop: CASNNVFEETQYF. CDR3 sequence (DNA): TGTGCCAGCAACAACGTGTTCGAAGAGACCCAGTACTTC.

V and J are TRBV29-1 and TRBJ2-3, with D perhaps matching TRBD1 or TRBD2 (5 bases each). Per germline, CDR1 SQVTM and CDR2 ANQGSEA. The CDR3 contains 13 residues. Deletions cut 5 bases from V and 2 bases from J, with 11 bases between. The CDR3 coding sequence is TGCAGCGTTCGAGGGGTGACCACAGATACGCAGTATTTT. It yields the protein CSVRGVTTDTQYF.

V is TRBV4-1 and J is TRBJ2-7; 8 bases line up with TRBD1. The CDR3 runs 16 residues. Trimming took 1 base from V and 1 from J; bases not matched to a gene: 6. Per germline, CDR1 MGHRA and CDR2 YSYEKL. The CDR3, as DNA: TGCGCCAGCAGCCAAGGACGGGGGACAGGATCCTACGAGCAGTACTTC. This codes for CASSQGRGTGSYEQYF.

V is TRBV29-1 and J is TRBJ2-1; 9 positions agree with TRBD1. The germline V gene encodes CDR1 SQVTM and CDR2 ANQGSEA. J gave up 5 bases and V 5 bases, and 10 bases lay outside the gene matches. The CDR3 length is 15 residues. CDR3 coding DNA: TGCAGCGTTAGGGTCGGGACAGGGTGGAACAATGAGCAGTTCTTC. It encodes CSVRVGTGWNNEQFF.

This chain links TRBV29-1 with TRBJ2-7; possibly TRBD1 or TRBD2 for D (5 bases each). Trimming shortened V by 7 bases and J by 1 base, and 14 bases separated the two germline ends. The CDR3 has 13 amino acids. Germline V lookup: CDR1 SQVTM, CDR2 ANQGSEA. CDR3 coding DNA: TGCAGCGCCCAGGGCCGGGATTCCTACGAGCAGTACTTC. Amino acids: CSAQGRDSYEQYF.

The J gene is TRBJ1-5, the V gene TRBV5-6, with TRBD1 as a possible D gene (5 bases). Trimming cost V 4 bases and J 4 bases, with 15 bases left between them. The CDR3 is 15 amino acids. Germline CDR1 is SGHDT and CDR2 is YYEEEE. Here the CDR3 reads CASSMQGIGNQPQHF. As DNA, the CDR3 is TGTGCCAGCAGCATGCAGGGAATCGGGAATCAGCCCCAGCATTTT.

This clone has just a few counts. This rearrangement joins TRBV11-1 to TRBJ1-1; the D is unclear. The germline CDR1 and CDR2 sequences are SGHAT and FQDESV (reference sequence). Between the trimmed V and J ends, which lost 2 bases and 4 bases, there was a span of 8 bases. This CDR3 contains 13 residues. The CDR3 is CASSLSGSTEAFF. The CDR3 bases are TGTGCCAGCAGCTTATCGGGAAGCACTGAAGCTTTCTTT.

The chain has TRBV11-2 and TRBJ1-2; perhaps TRBD1 as D (5 bases). Germline V gives CDR1 SGHAT, CDR2 FQNNGV. V lost 6 bases and J 8 bases, leaving 16 bases between the germline ends. The CDR3 extends over 13 amino acids. CDR3 region: CASSQEPGYGYTF. CDR3 nucleotides: TGTGCCAGCAGTCAAGAGCCAGGGTACGGCTACACCTTC.

This clone has only a few counts. The gene calls are TRBV30 and TRBJ2-5; 8 positions match TRBD2. CDR1 GTSNPN and CDR2 SVGIG come from the germline V gene (reference sequence). Trimming removed 0 bases from V and 2 bases from J; junction bases left unmatched: 8. The CDR3 contains 16 residues. CDR3 in DNA: TGTGCCTGGAGTGTCGGAAATAGCGGGGCTCAAGAGACCCAGTACTTC. Translated, it gives CAWSVGNSGAQETQYF.